This entry lists 28 T cell receptor beta chains sequenced from one sample in a study of Ad26.COV2.S vaccination and SARS-CoV-2 variants listed by TCRdb under 2021. Receptor amplification or capture employed the immunoSEQ multiplex PCR assay. This is the immuneACCESS table as TCRdb keeps it, with only in-frame sequences that have V and J called. A part of the clones is gone; compared with another copy, unresolved V genes explain less than half, and the rest is unexplained. Counted in this sample were hundreds of thousands of clones; 92% of them appeared once. The ten largest clonotypes hold around 1.7% of the sample. The treatment or condition label here, explained by the study, means: some 19 received Ad26.COV2.S at low or high dose, single or two shots; about 5 received placebo; per-sample allocation not given. Repertoires of vaccine and placebo recipients were sequenced from samples taken on day 63 after the first injection.

Source: peripheral blood, taken in a trial of Ad26.COV2.S vaccine versus placebo. The receptors here all came from a person between 18 and 59 years old who received the Ad26.COV2.S COVID-19 vaccine or a placebo.

The V and J genes are TRBV6-2 or TRBV6-3 and TRBJ1-5; no clear D. Trimming removed 2 bases at V and 6 bases at J, with 14 bases between. CDR1 is MNHEY, CDR2 SVGEGT, per germline. The CDR3 runs to 15 residues. The CDR3 reads CASSYGGMVAQPQHF. In DNA form, the CDR3 reads TGTGCCAGCAGTTACGGCGGGATGGTCGCTCAGCCCCAGCATTTT.

CDR3 region: CASSRDSRTYEQYF. In DNA, the CDR3 is TGTGCCAGCAGCCGGGACAGTCGCACCTACGAGCAGTACTTC. V usage is TRBV5-4 and J usage is TRBJ2-7, with TRBD1 matching over 7 bases. The germline V gene has CDR1 SGHNT and CDR2 YYREEE (reference sequence). The ends lost 4 bases at V and 2 bases at J; junction bases unmatched: 6. The CDR3 sequence is 14 residues long.

This clone appeared once. This chain joins TRBV5-5 and TRBJ1-2; D is perhaps TRBD1 (5 bases). Trimming removed 0 bases from V and 2 bases from J, with 11 bases in between. The CDR3 totals 15 residues. Germline V CDR1 and CDR2: SGHKS, YYEKEE (reference sequence). The CDR3 loop is CASSLDQGGNYGYTF. The CDR3, as DNA: TGTGCCAGCAGCTTGGACCAGGGCGGGAACTATGGCTACACCTTC.

The V gene is TRBV11-2, the J gene TRBJ2-5; D remains unclear. Germline V gene sequence: CDR1 SGHAT, CDR2 FQNNGV. V lost 2 bases, J lost 1 base, and 14 bases lay in between. The CDR3 is made up of 16 amino acids. In DNA, the CDR3 is TGTGCCAGCAGCTTACTGTCTGCCGCGGTCCAAGAGACCCAGTACTTC. Protein product: CASSLLSAAVQETQYF.

CDR3 nucleotide sequence: TGTGCCAGCAGTCCCGATACGACGGGTTACGAGCAGTACTTC. Translating it yields CASSPDTTGYEQYF. J is TRBJ2-7 and V is TRBV27; D gene uncertain. The V and J ends lost 5 bases and 4 bases respectively, with 15 bases between them. CDR3 size: 14 residues. Germline V gene data show CDR1 as MNHEY and CDR2 as SMNVEV (reference sequence).

This clone came up a few times. The chain employs TRBV6-2 or TRBV6-3 and TRBJ2-7, with D possibly TRBD1 on 5 matching bases. V lost 0 bases, J lost 6 bases, and 27 bases lay in between. CDR1 and CDR2 (germline): MNHEY, SVGEGT. The CDR3 runs 19 residues. CDR3 sequence (DNA): TGTGCCAGCAGTTACTCGCATGGCGAGTCCAGGGCTGGTTCTACCGAGCAGTACTTC. It yields the protein CASSYSHGESRAGSTEQYF.

V usage is TRBV19 and J usage is TRBJ2-5, with TRBD1 identical over 7 bases. The germline V gene encodes CDR1 LNHDA and CDR2 SQIVND (reference sequence). The CDR3 runs 16 residues. V lost 2 bases and J lost 2; bases outside the gene matches: 8. This chain's CDR3 is CASSISAQGPQETQYF. CDR3 sequence (DNA): TGTGCCAGTAGTATATCGGCACAGGGGCCACAAGAGACCCAGTACTTC.

This chain connects TRBV7-2 to TRBJ2-5; TRBD2 matches 14 bases. The CDR3 is 17 amino acids. Per germline, CDR1 SGHTA and CDR2 FQGNSA. V dropped 1 base and J dropped 0; count of bases not matched to a gene: 1. The DNA of the CDR3 is TGTGCCAGCAGCTTAGGACTAGCGGGGGGGTACCAAGAGACCCAGTACTTC. The encoded protein is CASSLGLAGGYQETQYF.

The rearrangement links TRBV27 to TRBJ2-7; unclear D gene. The CDR3 runs to 15 residues. V was cut by 0 bases and J by 4 bases, with 13 bases left in between. Germline CDR1 is MNHEY and CDR2 is SMNVEV (reference sequence). The CDR3 is CASSLSGQKSYEQYF. The DNA for the CDR3 is TGTGCCAGCAGTTTATCGGGCCAGAAAAGTTACGAGCAGTACTTC.

The rearrangement joins TRBV5-4 to TRBJ2-3, with D maybe TRBD2 (7 bases). With 10 bases removed from V and 1 base from J, the gap between germline ends came to 16 bases. Germline CDR1 SGHNT, CDR2 YYREEE (reference sequence). The CDR3 extends over 14 amino acids. The CDR3 bases are TGTGCCGGGTCTGGGGGGGCCCGCACAGATACGCAGTATTTT. Translated, it gives CAGSGGARTDTQYF.

To note about this clone: The DNA is left out, because the CDR3 cannot be placed on it with certainty; the CDR3 is given as TCRdb lists it. V gene TRBV27 combines with J gene TRBJ2-1; the DNA was not used to check the table's D call, TRBD1. The CDR3 length is 16 residues, termini included. The germline gives CDR1 MNHEY, CDR2 SMNVEV (reference sequence). CDR3 loop: CASSLFLSGKYNEQFF.

The CDR3 reads CASTAASYGYTF. CDR3 sequence (DNA): TGTGCCAGCACGGCAGCTAGCTATGGCTACACCTTC. V usage is TRBV7-9 and J usage is TRBJ1-2; D call uncertain. Germline-derived CDR1 and CDR2 are SEHNR and FQNEAQ (reference sequence). The CDR3 totals 12 residues. Trimming pared 7 bases from V and 4 bases from J, leaving 10 bases between.

This clone was detected only a few times. This chain joins TRBV5-6 and TRBJ1-5; 8 bases are a match to TRBD1. The CDR3 has 15 residues. Germline CDR1 SGHDT, CDR2 YYEEEE. V was pared by 2 bases and J by 5 bases, with 6 bases of the junction left unmatched. The CDR3 DNA reads as TGTGCCAGCAGCTTTGATGGACAGGGAGATCAGCCCCAGCATTTT. Translated, it gives CASSFDGQGDQPQHF.

Comments on this clone: This sample also contains other DNA sequences that code for the same CDR3. V and J are TRBV5-1 and TRBJ2-7; D unclear. The CDR3 is 12 amino acids. Trimming left V 2 bases short and J 0 bases short, with 3 bases between. From germline, CDR1 is SGHRS and CDR2 YFSETQ. CDR3 protein: CASSLSSYEQYF. In DNA form, the CDR3 reads TGCGCCAGCAGCTTAAGCTCCTACGAGCAGTACTTC. Drawing the rest from reference TRBV5-1 and TRBJ2-7, the complete variable domain is KAGVTQTPRYLIKTRGQQVTLSCSPISGHRSVSWYQQTPGQGLQFLFEYFSETQRNKGNFPGRFSGRQFSNSRSEMNVSTLELGDSALYLCASSLSSYEQYFGPGTRLTVT.

V usage is TRBV5-1 and J usage is TRBJ2-5; TRBD2 aligns across 8 bases. Trimming took 0 bases from V and 5 from J; bases not matched to a gene: 3. The CDR3 extends over 14 amino acids. CDR1 and CDR2 (germline): SGHRS, YFSETQ. The CDR3 coding sequence is TGCGCCAGCAGCTTGGAAGGCGGGGGGGAGACCCAGTACTTC. It is translated as CASSLEGGGETQYF.

The rearrangement links TRBV5-6 to TRBJ2-7; D gene unclear. Germline-derived CDR1 and CDR2 are SGHDT and YYEEEE. V was pared by 2 bases and J by 1 base, with 4 bases between. This CDR3 contains 12 residues. This chain's CDR3 is CASSFWSYEQYF. As DNA, the CDR3 is TGTGCCAGCAGCTTCTGGTCCTACGAGCAGTACTTC. Full variable domain (missing parts from reference TRBV5-6 and TRBJ2-7): DAGVTQSPTHLIKTRGQQVTLRCSPKSGHDTVSWYQQALGQGPQFIFQYYEEEERQRGNFPDRFSGHQFPNYSSELNVNALLLGDSALYLCASSFWSYEQYFGPGTRLTVT.

This chain links TRBV30 with TRBJ2-7; 8 bases fit TRBD1. This CDR3 is built from 14 residues. The trim removed 3 bases at V and 2 bases at J, leaving 6 bases unmatched. In germline, CDR1 is GTSNPN, CDR2 SVGIG (reference sequence). The CDR3 protein is CAWRQQGVTYEQYF. CDR3 DNA: TGTGCCTGGAGACAACAGGGGGTGACCTACGAGCAGTACTTC.

The rearrangement uses TRBV30 and TRBJ1-4; 7 positions agree with TRBD1. Per the germline V gene, CDR1 is GTSNPN and CDR2 is SVGIG (reference sequence). V was pared by 1 base and J by 7 bases, with 3 bases of the junction left unmatched. The CDR3 consists of 13 residues. CDR3 in amino acids: CAWSEGGLEKLFF. CDR3 sequence (DNA): TGTGCCTGGAGTGAAGGGGGCCTTGAAAAACTGTTTTTT.

The J gene is TRBJ2-3, the V gene TRBV5-8; TRBD2 matches 7 bases. This CDR3 has 14 residues. V was pared by 7 bases and J by 5 bases, with 10 bases of the junction left unmatched. Germline V gene sequence: CDR1 SGHTS, CDR2 YDEGEE. CDR3 region: CASVKGLVRDTQYF. CDR3 DNA sequence: TGTGCCAGCGTTAAAGGACTAGTAAGAGATACGCAGTATTTT.

The chain combines TRBV28 with TRBJ2-2; tentatively, D is TRBD2 (6 bases). Deletions cut 6 bases from V and 6 bases from J, with 20 bases between. The CDR3 has 16 residues. Germline CDR1 and CDR2: MDHEN and SYDVKM. In DNA form, the CDR3 reads TGTGCCAGCAGCCGGCGGGGAGGCAGCCTATCCGGGGAGCTGTTTTTT. This gives the protein CASSRRGGSLSGELFF.

V and J are TRBV6-4 and TRBJ1-1; TRBD1 is a possible D gene (5 bases). Germline V gene data show CDR1 as MRHNA and CDR2 as SNTAGT. This CDR3 has 15 residues. The germline V and J ends were trimmed by 5 bases and 4 bases, with 17 bases remaining between them. The DNA for the CDR3 is TGTGCCAGCAGTCAAGATTGGCAGGGTTTCACTGAAGCTTTCTTT. Protein sequence: CASSQDWQGFTEAFF.

The chain links TRBV7-2 to TRBJ2-7; perhaps D is TRBD1 or TRBD2 (7 bases each). V was shortened by 0 bases and J by 6 bases, with 12 bases between the two germline ends. Germline CDR1 and CDR2: SGHTA and FQGNSA. The length of the CDR3 is 14 residues. CDR3 loop: CASSLAPRGGEQYF. CDR3 nucleotides: TGTGCCAGCAGCTTAGCGCCCAGGGGGGGCGAGCAGTACTTC.

The chain has TRBV12-5 and TRBJ1-1; 7 bases map to TRBD1. In germline, CDR1 is LGHNT, CDR2 FRNRAP. The V segment lost 0 bases and the J segment 4 bases; nucleotides outside the gene matches: 5. This CDR3 is 15 amino acids long. CDR3 nucleotide sequence: TGTGCTAGTGGTTTGGTAATCAGGGGGAGCACTGAAGCTTTCTTT. This gives the protein CASGLVIRGSTEAFF.

J is TRBJ2-3 and V is TRBV9, with D possibly TRBD2 on 5 matching bases. The CDR3 extends over 16 amino acids. Trimming removed 0 bases from V and 0 bases from J, with 11 bases in between. Germline-derived CDR1 and CDR2 are SGDLS and YYNGEE. The CDR3 sequence is CASSVAGLISTDTQYF. The DNA of the CDR3 is TGTGCCAGCAGCGTAGCAGGACTCATAAGCACAGATACGCAGTATTTT.

The chain links TRBV4-1 to TRBJ1-2; 7 bases map to TRBD1. Germline trimming cut 4 bases from V and 4 bases from J; bases unmatched to any gene: 9. Germline V CDR1 and CDR2: MGHRA, YSYEKL. This CDR3 spans 15 amino acids. The CDR3 coding sequence is TGCGCCAGCAGCCGGGGAAGACAGGGCGGCTATGGCTACACCTTC. Amino acid sequence: CASSRGRQGGYGYTF.

The CDR3 bases are TGTGCCAGCAGCTTTAAGGGATCGGGCAATCAGCCCCAGCATTTT. This codes for CASSFKGSGNQPQHF. J is TRBJ1-5 and V is TRBV7-2; unclear D gene. CDR3 length: 15 amino acids. From germline, CDR1 is SGHTA and CDR2 FQGNSA. The V end lost 3 bases, the J end lost 2 bases, and 11 bases lay between the germline ends.

This sequence joins TRBV19 and TRBJ2-7, with 13 bases identical to TRBD2. Germline V gene lookup returns CDR1 LNHDA and CDR2 SQIVND (reference sequence). V lost 7 bases and J lost 3; bases outside the gene matches: 3. The CDR3 consists of 14 residues. CDR3 amino acids: CASNGLAGDYEQYF. CDR3 nucleotide sequence: TGTGCCAGTAATGGACTAGCGGGGGACTACGAGCAGTACTTC.

This clone was counted ten times or more. The rearrangement joins TRBV5-1 to TRBJ1-2, with a possible D match to TRBD1 (5 bases). V lost 4 bases to trimming and J lost 4 bases, with 26 bases between them. CDR3 length equals 18 residues. CDR1 is SGHRS and CDR2 is YFSETQ in the germline V gene. CDR3 residues: CASSVQPPRALGSYGYTF. CDR3 DNA sequence: TGCGCCAGCAGCGTGCAGCCACCCAGGGCGCTGGGGAGCTATGGCTACACCTTC.